Following are 27 T cell receptor beta chains from one sample sequenced in a study of T cell changes during pregnancy in multiple sclerosis. Method: immunoSEQ multiplex PCR; TCRdb's copy keeps in-frame clones and lacks some. The table has approximately 40,000 clones, 80% to 95% seen once; the top ten hold roughly 0.7%. The sequencing here drew on CD4+ T cells from peripheral blood mononuclear cells, taken before pregnancy. The receptor set was obtained from a female donor with multiple sclerosis, enrolled in a pregnancy study.

This chain joins TRBV7-9 and TRBJ2-1, with D possibly being TRBD2 (6 bases). This CDR3 is 13 amino acids long. Germline V lookup: CDR1 SEHNR, CDR2 FQNEAQ (reference sequence). The V end was cut by 6 bases, the J end by 3 bases, with 9 bases between. The CDR3: CASREGHYNEQFF. The DNA for the CDR3 is TGTGCCAGCAGGGAGGGCCACTACAATGAGCAGTTCTTC.

This chain uses TRBV30 with TRBJ1-5; 11 nucleotides line up with TRBD1. V gave up 2 bases and J gave up 4 bases; unmatched junction bases: 10. The CDR3 is 17 residues long. Per the germline V gene, CDR1 is GTSNPN and CDR2 is SVGIG (reference sequence). In DNA form, the CDR3 reads TGTGCCTGGAGTCCAGACCGTGGGGACAGGGGGAATCAGCCCCAGCATTTT. It specifies CAWSPDRGDRGNQPQHF.

In DNA form, the CDR3 reads TGTGCCAGCAGCCCGACTAGAGACAATGAGCAGTTCTTC. Translating it yields CASSPTRDNEQFF. This chain uses TRBV7-3 with TRBJ2-1; a possible D gene is TRBD2 (6 bases). Trimming shortened V by 5 bases and J by 5 bases, and 10 bases separated the two germline ends. Germline assignment: CDR1 SGHTA and CDR2 FQGTGA. CDR3 length: 13 residues. The full variable domain, with the rest looked up from reference TRBV7-3 and TRBJ2-1, is GAGVSQTPSNKVTEKGKYVELRCDPISGHTALYWYRQSLGQGPEFLIYFQGTGAADDSGLPNDRFFAVRPEGSVSTLKIQRTERGDSAVYLCASSPTRDNEQFFGPGTRLTVL.

The chain carries TRBV6-1 and TRBJ1-2; D might be TRBD1 (5 bases). Germline CDR1 MNHNS, CDR2 SASEGT. This CDR3 has 11 residues. V gave up 11 bases and J gave up 2 bases, with 9 bases separating them. CDR3 amino acids: CAFRGNYGYTF. CDR3 in DNA: TGTGCCTTCCGGGGGAACTATGGCTACACCTTC.

This clone was recorded a few times. The genes are TRBV2 and TRBJ1-2; 9 bases map to TRBD1. After removal of 9 bases from V and 4 bases from J, the junction contained 6 bases not matched to a gene. In germline, CDR1 is SNHLY, CDR2 FYNNEI. This CDR3 has 13 residues. CDR3 coding DNA: TGTGCCAGGAAACAGGGGGCGAGCTATGGCTACACCTTC. Translation: CARKQGASYGYTF.

The chain uses TRBV2 and TRBJ2-1; 7 bases are shared with TRBD1. The CDR3 runs to 16 residues. CDR1 is SNHLY and CDR2 is FYNNEI in the germline V gene. V shed 2 bases, J shed 6 bases, and the junction held 10 bases outside the gene matches. CDR3 amino acids: CASSERLAGGGNEQFF. The CDR3 DNA follows: TGTGCCAGCAGTGAAAGGTTGGCAGGGGGTGGCAATGAGCAGTTCTTC.

The V and J genes are TRBV27 and TRBJ2-1, with TRBD2 matching 10 bases. There are 16 residues in the CDR3. V trimming: 7 bases; J trimming: 1 base; junction bases outside the gene matches: 7. The germline gives CDR1 MNHEY, CDR2 SMNVEV (reference sequence). CDR3 protein: CASITQREGSYNEQFF. The CDR3 coding sequence is TGTGCCAGCATTACCCAGCGGGAGGGGTCCTACAATGAGCAGTTCTTC.

In nucleotides, the CDR3 is TGTGCCAGCAGCTCACTTAGCTGGGACAGGGGGAACTATGGCTACACCTTC. It is translated as CASSSLSWDRGNYGYTF. The J gene is TRBJ1-2, the V gene TRBV7-9; TRBD1 matches 11 bases. Germline CDR1 is SEHNR and CDR2 is FQNEAQ (reference sequence). With V trimmed by 4 bases and J by 2 bases, 9 bases remained unmatched. The CDR3 extends over 17 amino acids.

The V and J genes are TRBV2 and TRBJ2-5, with a tentative D call TRBD1 (6 bases). Germline CDR1 is SNHLY and CDR2 is FYNNEI. The CDR3 extends over 15 amino acids. Deletions cut 7 bases from V and 5 bases from J, with 20 bases between. CDR3 residues: CASTGLAGAEETQYF. CDR3 DNA sequence: TGTGCCAGCACGGGTTTGGCAGGGGCTGAGGAGACCCAGTACTTC.

The V gene is TRBV6-5, the J gene TRBJ2-2; 10 bases line up with TRBD2. Germline CDR1 reads MNHEY; CDR2 reads SVGAGI. CDR3 length: 15 residues. J gave up 6 bases and V 5 bases, and 6 bases lay outside the gene matches. The CDR3 loop is CASSRLLAGPGELFF. CDR3 nucleotide sequence: TGTGCCAGCAGTCGATTACTAGCGGGACCCGGGGAGCTGTTTTTT.

The CDR3 DNA reads as TGTGCCAGTGAACGACAGGGTGTTGAAAAACTGTTTTTT. Residues: CASERQGVEKLFF. V is TRBV19 and J is TRBJ1-4, with 7 nucleotides matching TRBD1. The CDR3 runs 13 residues. Germline V CDR1 and CDR2: LNHDA, SQIVND (reference sequence). V lost 8 bases to trimming and J lost 7 bases; unmatched junction nucleotides: 7.

The gene calls are TRBV19 and TRBJ1-5; TRBD1 matches 7 bases. This CDR3 region has 17 residues. Germline trimming cut 4 bases from V and 4 bases from J; bases unmatched to any gene: 13. Germline CDR1 and CDR2: LNHDA and SQIVND (reference sequence). The CDR3 DNA reads as TGTGCCAGTAGTACTACTCGACAGGGCCAGGGTAATCAGCCCCAGCATTTT. It yields the protein CASSTTRQGQGNQPQHF.

This clone showed up just once. V gene TRBV29-1 combines with J gene TRBJ2-7, with 9 bases that match TRBD2. V trimming: 5 bases; J trimming: 3 bases; junction bases outside the gene matches: 8. This CDR3 has 14 amino acids. CDR1 SQVTM and CDR2 ANQGSEA come from the germline V gene. The CDR3 coding sequence is TGCAGCGTTCAACAGGGTAGCGGGAGCTACGAGCAGTACTTC. This codes for CSVQQGSGSYEQYF.

The chain combines TRBV11-2 with TRBJ1-1, with no clear D. This CDR3 has 13 residues. Germline V gene data show CDR1 as SGHAT and CDR2 as FQNNGV. V was cut by 5 bases and J by 1 base, with 8 bases left in between. Written as DNA, the CDR3 is TGTGCCAGCAGCCATTCGAGGAACACTGAAGCTTTCTTT. This sequence encodes CASSHSRNTEAFF.

The chain combines TRBV6-1 with TRBJ2-1; 10 bases agree with TRBD1. This CDR3 is built from 15 residues. CDR1 MNHNS and CDR2 SASEGT come from the germline V gene. Trimming cost V 5 bases and J 4 bases; bases outside gene matches: 5. The DNA of the CDR3 is TGTGCCAGCAGTAGGACAGGGGGGATTTACAATGAGCAGTTCTTC. Protein sequence: CASSRTGGIYNEQFF.

V and J are TRBV4-1 and TRBJ2-2; 7 bases match TRBD1. Germline V gives CDR1 MGHRA, CDR2 YSYEKL. This CDR3 region has 15 residues. Trimming at V came to 0 bases and at J to 3 bases, leaving 1 base not matched to a gene. This CDR3 is CASSQEQGYTGELFF. CDR3 bases: TGCGCCAGCAGCCAAGAACAGGGGTACACCGGGGAGCTGTTTTTT.

V usage is TRBV6-1 and J usage is TRBJ2-2, with D possibly matching TRBD1 (5 bases). CDR1 is MNHNS, CDR2 SASEGT, per germline. The CDR3 extends over 14 amino acids. V gave up 2 bases and J gave up 4 bases, with 8 bases separating them. CDR3 loop: CASSERGITGELFF. The CDR3 DNA reads as TGTGCCAGCAGTGAAAGGGGTATCACCGGGGAGCTGTTTTTT.

The chain recombines TRBV11-2 with TRBJ1-1; perhaps TRBD1 as D (5 bases). V lost 1 base and J lost 7, with 13 bases in between. Germline CDR1 SGHAT, CDR2 FQNNGV. The CDR3 is 14 amino acids. The CDR3 sequence: CASSLGPRRGEAFF. CDR3 DNA: TGTGCCAGCAGCTTAGGGCCCCGGAGGGGTGAAGCTTTCTTT.

This rearrangement joins TRBV18 to TRBJ1-3, with D unresolved. V lost 3 bases and J 0 bases, leaving 9 bases between the germline ends. In germline, CDR1 is KGHSH, CDR2 LQKENI. There are 15 residues in the CDR3. As DNA, the CDR3 is TGTGCCAGCTCACCGGCAGGAATCTCTGGAAACACCATATATTTT. Translated, it gives CASSPAGISGNTIYF.

The chain combines TRBV2 with TRBJ1-1; 7 bases agree with TRBD1. V trimming: 6 bases; J trimming: 3 bases; junction bases outside the gene matches: 7. The CDR3 extends over 14 amino acids. Germline CDR1 is SNHLY and CDR2 is FYNNEI. The CDR3 here is CASRVSQGDTEAFF. The CDR3 DNA follows: TGTGCCAGCAGGGTATCTCAGGGGGACACTGAAGCTTTCTTT.

The chain links TRBV10-1 to TRBJ2-3, with a weak D call TRBD2 (6 bases). The ends were cut back, 4 bases at V and 8 bases at J, with 13 bases in the middle. Germline V gene data show CDR1 as WNHNN and CDR2 as SYGVQD (reference sequence). The CDR3 is made up of 13 amino acids. The CDR3 sequence: CASSGGGRSTQYF. In DNA form, the CDR3 reads TGCGCCAGCAGTGGGGGAGGACGAAGTACGCAGTATTTT.

V is TRBV6-1 and J is TRBJ1-2; no clear D. CDR3 size: 14 residues. V was trimmed by 6 bases and J by 9 bases, leaving 20 bases between them. CDR1 and CDR2 (germline): MNHNS, SASEGT. The DNA for the CDR3 is TGTGCCAGCAGGGGAGAAGTCCGGGTCGCTCGCTACACCTTC. Protein: CASRGEVRVARYTF.

The chain is built from TRBV30 and TRBJ1-1; TRBD1 is a possible D gene (5 bases). Germline V gene lookup returns CDR1 GTSNPN and CDR2 SVGIG (reference sequence). V was shortened by 3 bases and J by 0 bases, with 14 bases between the two germline ends. CDR3 size: 15 residues. The CDR3 sequence: CAWRFRGQLNTEAFF. The CDR3 region has the DNA TGTGCCTGGAGGTTCAGAGGACAATTGAACACTGAAGCTTTCTTT.

The chain uses TRBV11-3 and TRBJ2-3; TRBD1 aligns across 9 bases. CDR1 and CDR2 from the germline V gene are SGHNT and YENEEA. J gave up 0 bases and V 4 bases, and 2 bases lay outside the gene matches. This CDR3 is 15 amino acids long. CDR3 sequence (DNA): TGTGCCAGCAGCTCCGGACAGGGGAGCACAGATACGCAGTATTTT. It codes for CASSSGQGSTDTQYF. The entire variable domain, with the rest obtained from reference TRBV11-3 and TRBJ2-3, is as follows: EAGVVQSPRYKIIEKKQPVAFWCNPISGHNTLYWYLQNLGQGPELLIRYENEEAVDDSQLPKDRFSAERLKGVDSTLKIQPAELGDSAVYLCASSSGQGSTDTQYFGPGTRLTVL.

This clone was observed once. The chain joins TRBV5-4 to TRBJ2-7, with TRBD2 matching 15 bases. This CDR3 comprises 16 residues. Germline V gives CDR1 SGHNT, CDR2 YYREEE (reference sequence). V was pared by 4 bases and J by 6 bases, with 8 bases of the junction left unmatched. The CDR3 reads CASSLGLAGGSGEQYF. The DNA of the CDR3 is TGTGCCAGCAGCCTGGGACTAGCGGGGGGTAGTGGCGAGCAGTACTTC.

V gene TRBV14 combines with J gene TRBJ2-3; D uncertain. This CDR3 comprises 14 residues. V lost 1 base and J lost 4, with 9 bases in between. The V gene's germline CDR1 is SGHDN and CDR2 FVKESK. Here the CDR3 DNA reads TGTGCCAGCAGCCAAGGAGCACGATCAGATACGCAGTATTTT. Translated: CASSQGARSDTQYF.

V and J are TRBV28 and TRBJ1-4, with D possibly matching TRBD1 (5 bases). Trimming removed 7 bases at V and 8 bases at J, with 20 bases between. The CDR3 extends over 15 amino acids. CDR1 is MDHEN and CDR2 is SYDVKM in the germline V gene. This chain's CDR3 is CASTASGNGGEKLFF. The CDR3 bases are TGTGCCAGCACCGCCTCAGGGAACGGAGGGGAAAAACTGTTTTTT.